This entry describes one T cell receptor (beta chain). These data are taken from a study of control samples from healthy donors and cancer patients. Assay: immunoSEQ multiplex PCR; the TCRdb copy retains only in-frame clones and omits some. Of about 130,000 clones listed, approximately 95% are singletons. The CDR3 extends over 13 amino acids. Germline V gives CDR1 SGHNT, CDR2 YENEEA. The germline V and J ends were trimmed by 5 bases and 5 bases, with 12 bases remaining between them. The material sequenced was blood. This clonotype was obtained from a man younger than 40 in good health. V is TRBV11-3 and J is TRBJ2-5, with D possibly TRBD2 on 5 matching bases. The chain's CDR3 is CASSRGGVETQYF. The CDR3 region has the DNA TGTGCCAGCAGCCGGGGTGGGGTGGAGACCCAGTACTTC.